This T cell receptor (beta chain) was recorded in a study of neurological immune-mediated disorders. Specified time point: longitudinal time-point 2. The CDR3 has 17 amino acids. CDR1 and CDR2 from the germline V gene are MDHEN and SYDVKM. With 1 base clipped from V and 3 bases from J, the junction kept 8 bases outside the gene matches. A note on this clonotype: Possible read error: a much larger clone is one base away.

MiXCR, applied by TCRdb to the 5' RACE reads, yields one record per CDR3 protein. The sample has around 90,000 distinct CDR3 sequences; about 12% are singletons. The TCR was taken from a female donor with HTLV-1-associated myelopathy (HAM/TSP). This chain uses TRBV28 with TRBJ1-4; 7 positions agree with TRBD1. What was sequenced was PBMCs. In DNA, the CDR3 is TGTGCCAGCAGTTTATTACAGGGGTCGGAGGCTAATGAAAAACTGTTTTTT. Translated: CASSLLQGSEANEKLFF.